A selection of T cell receptor beta chains follows, all from one sample in a study of cytomegalovirus exposure and HLA in healthy donors. The data were produced by immunoSEQ multiplex PCR, yet TCRdb's version contains in-frame clones alone and is incomplete. The repertoire holds roughly 150,000 clones, with over 85% as singletons. The specimen was PBMCs. The receptor set was obtained from a woman under 30 in good health and CMV-seropositive. Both conserved end residues are part of each CDR3. A D gene is named only where the DNA matches it firmly. Clone size is stated in some rows and not others, as once, few, many or a class when expanded.

v_call	clone_size	j_call	d_call	cdr3_aa	cdr3_nt
TRBV4-1	NA	TRBJ1-2	NA	CASSQSRLGGQSYGYTF	TGCGCCAGCAGCCAAAGTCGGCTCGGGGGGCAGAGCTATGGCTACACCTTC
TRBV9	NA	TRBJ2-5	NA	CASSPGAYQETQYF	TGTGCCAGCAGCCCAGGGGCGTACCAAGAGACCCAGTACTTC
TRBV6-5	NA	TRBJ1-1	NA	CASSYSSRNTEAFF	TGTGCCAGCAGTTACTCTTCCAGGAACACTGAAGCTTTCTTT
TRBV5-1	NA	TRBJ2-5	NA	CASSHAAVKQETQYF	TGCGCCAGCAGCCATGCTGCAGTAAAACAAGAGACCCAGTACTTC
TRBV25-1	NA	TRBJ2-3	TRBD2	CATSRLAAHTDTQYF	TGTGCCACCTCAAGACTAGCGGCCCACACAGATACGCAGTATTTT
TRBV16	NA	TRBJ2-1	NA	CASSHRGPYNEQFF	TGTGCCAGCAGCCACAGGGGCCCCTACAATGAGCAGTTCTTC
TRBV11-3	NA	TRBJ2-7	TRBD2	CASSSGLAGVRAEQYF	TGTGCCAGCAGCTCCGGACTAGCGGGAGTGCGTGCCGAGCAGTACTTC
TRBV5-1	few	TRBJ2-1	TRBD2	CASSRGLAGVEQFF	TGCGCCAGCAGCCGCGGACTAGCGGGAGTCGAGCAGTTCTTC
TRBV4-3	NA	TRBJ2-3	NA	CASSQDLRMPVTDTQYF	TGCGCCAGCAGCCAAGATCTGCGGATGCCGGTAACAGATACGCAGTATTTT
TRBV5-1	NA	TRBJ2-5	TRBD1	CASSLLGQGGQETQYF	TGCGCCAGCAGCTTACTAGGACAGGGGGGCCAAGAGACCCAGTACTTC
TRBV5-4	once	TRBJ1-2	NA	CASSLPGLNYGYTF	TGTGCCAGCAGCCTTCCGGGACTGAACTATGGCTACACCTTC
TRBV19	NA	TRBJ1-5	TRBD1	CASSIRQGRSNQPQHF	TGTGCCAGTAGTATCCGACAGGGAAGAAGCAATCAGCCCCAGCATTTT
TRBV7-3	NA	TRBJ2-1	NA	CASSQGLGEQFF	TGTGCCAGCAGCCAGGGATTGGGTGAGCAGTTCTTC
TRBV10-3	NA	TRBJ2-3	NA	CAIRDSYSTDTQYF	TGTGCCATCAGGGACAGCTACAGCACAGATACGCAGTATTTT
TRBV5-1	NA	TRBJ1-5	NA	CASSLEAGNQPQHF	TGCGCCAGCAGCTTGGAAGCAGGGAATCAGCCCCAGCATTTT
TRBV6-5	NA	TRBJ1-1	NA	CATGQFMNTEAFF	TGTGCCACCGGACAGTTCATGAACACTGAAGCTTTCTTT
TRBV6-6	NA	TRBJ2-7	NA	CASGPRGPSSYEQYF	TGTGCCAGCGGTCCAAGGGGCCCAAGCTCCTACGAGCAGTACTTC
TRBV7-6	NA	TRBJ2-7	NA	CASSLGQGGEQYF	TGTGCCAGCAGCCTCGGGCAGGGCGGCGAGCAGTACTTC
TRBV30	NA	TRBJ2-1	TRBD2	CAWSSPRTSGSGRGEQFF	TGTGCCTGGAGCTCACCCCGGACTAGCGGGAGTGGTAGGGGTGAGCAGTTCTTC
TRBV19	NA	TRBJ2-1	TRBD2	CASSIGWAGALYNEQFF	TGTGCCAGTAGTATAGGTTGGGCGGGAGCGCTGTACAATGAGCAGTTCTTC
TRBV27	NA	TRBJ2-7	NA	CAVRPGTGLTPYEQYF	TGTGCCGTCAGACCGGGCACCGGACTGACTCCCTACGAGCAGTACTTC
TRBV19	NA	TRBJ2-7	TRBD2	CASSIDKLAGEDEQYF	TGTGCCAGTAGTATAGATAAACTAGCGGGAGAGGACGAGCAGTACTTC
TRBV25-1	NA	TRBJ1-2	NA	CASSEFWTDHGYTF	TGTGCCAGCAGTGAATTTTGGACAGATCATGGCTACACCTTC
TRBV15	NA	TRBJ1-2	TRBD1	CATSRAGQHLYYTF	TGTGCCACCAGCAGGGCGGGACAGCACCTTTACTACACCTTC
TRBV18	NA	TRBJ2-5	TRBD1	CASSPGTGPETQYF	TGTGCCAGCTCACCAGGGACAGGGCCAGAGACCCAGTACTTC
TRBV6-6	NA	TRBJ1-2	NA	CASSAYKDRHYGYTF	TGTGCCAGCAGTGCCTACAAGGACAGACACTATGGCTACACCTTC
TRBV30	NA	TRBJ1-3	TRBD1	CAWSPSRGPGNTIYF	TGTGCCTGGAGTCCCTCCAGGGGGCCTGGAAACACCATATATTTT
TRBV11-3	NA	TRBJ1-1	NA	CASSRQTNTEAFF	TGTGCCAGCAGTAGACAGACGAACACTGAAGCTTTCTTT
TRBV5-1	NA	TRBJ2-1	TRBD2	CASSPIAGGPPEQFF	TGCGCCAGCAGCCCCATAGCGGGAGGGCCTCCTGAGCAGTTCTTC
TRBV4-3	NA	TRBJ1-5	NA	CASSPTQGSYQPQHF	TGCGCCAGCAGCCCAACGCAGGGTTCGTATCAGCCCCAGCATTTT
TRBV14	NA	TRBJ2-7	TRBD2	CASSGGLAGYEQYF	TGTGCCAGCAGCGGTGGACTAGCGGGTTACGAGCAGTACTTC
TRBV28	NA	TRBJ1-2	NA	CASTERGLWSPGYTF	TGTGCCAGCACCGAAAGGGGCCTGTGGAGCCCTGGCTACACCTTC
TRBV6-4	NA	TRBJ1-2	TRBD1	CASSPDRGLGYTF	TGTGCCAGCAGTCCCGACAGGGGGCTTGGCTACACCTTC
TRBV5-4	NA	TRBJ2-1	TRBD2	CASRSGGSYNEQFF	TGTGCCAGCCGCTCGGGGGGTTCCTACAATGAGCAGTTCTTC
TRBV19	NA	TRBJ2-1	TRBD1	CASTFGGQGENEQFF	TGTGCCAGTACCTTTGGTGGACAGGGAGAAAATGAGCAGTTCTTC
TRBV2	NA	TRBJ2-1	TRBD2	CASSASGGFNEQFF	TGTGCCAGCAGTGCCAGCGGGGGCTTCAATGAGCAGTTCTTC
TRBV30	NA	TRBJ2-1	TRBD2	CAWSVQLAGANEQFF	TGTGCCTGGAGTGTCCAACTAGCGGGAGCCAATGAGCAGTTCTTC
TRBV30	NA	TRBJ1-1	NA	CASKTDTNTEAFF	TGTGCCTCCAAGACAGACACGAACACTGAAGCTTTCTTT
TRBV18	few	TRBJ2-2	NA	CASSPGLLLEGELFF	TGTGCCAGCTCACCGGGACTCCTCCTAGAAGGGGAGCTGTTTTTT
TRBV5-4	once	TRBJ1-3	NA	CASSLSKSRDTIYF	TGTGCCAGCAGCTTGTCAAAGTCGCGGGACACCATATATTTT
TRBV7-8	NA	TRBJ2-3	TRBD1	CASSLSLTGNTDTQYF	TGTGCCAGCAGCTTGAGCCTGACAGGGAACACAGATACGCAGTATTTT
TRBV6-5	NA	TRBJ1-2	NA	CASSQYRVGYGYTF	TGTGCCAGCAGCCAATACAGGGTTGGCTATGGCTACACCTTC
TRBV2	NA	TRBJ1-4	NA	CASSGSRVRQATNEKLFF	TGTGCCAGCAGTGGGTCGAGGGTCAGGCAGGCAACTAATGAAAAACTGTTTTTT
TRBV10-1	few	TRBJ2-7	NA	CASSPGGSYEQYF	TGCGCCAGCAGTCCCGGGGGCTCCTACGAGCAGTACTTC
TRBV7-9	once	TRBJ2-7	TRBD1	CASSNWDSIYEQYF	TGTGCCAGCAGCAACTGGGACAGTATTTACGAGCAGTACTTC
TRBV6-5	NA	TRBJ2-3	TRBD2	CASSYSGSRTDTQYF	TGTGCCAGCAGTTATAGCGGGAGTCGCACAGATACGCAGTATTTT
TRBV10-1	once	TRBJ2-1	TRBD2	CASSEDRTSTYNEQFF	TGCGCCAGCAGTGAGGATAGGACTAGCACCTACAATGAGCAGTTCTTC
TRBV7-9	NA	TRBJ2-5	NA	CASSPLGGRRSETQYF	TGTGCCAGCAGCCCGCTCGGGGGGCGTCGAAGTGAGACCCAGTACTTC
TRBV5-4	NA	TRBJ2-2	NA	CASSLGHTGELFF	TGTGCCAGCAGCTTGGGGCACACCGGGGAGCTGTTTTTT
TRBV19	NA	TRBJ1-1	NA	CASSSRVGHIEAFF	TGTGCCAGTAGTTCCCGGGTGGGGCATATTGAAGCTTTCTTT
TRBV4-3	once	TRBJ1-2	TRBD1	CASSHGTGEGGYTF	TGCGCCAGCAGCCACGGGACAGGGGAAGGTGGCTACACCTTC
TRBV6-5	NA	TRBJ2-7	TRBD2	CASSFRTSGRGNEQYF	TGTGCCAGCAGTTTTCGGACTAGCGGGAGGGGAAACGAGCAGTACTTC
TRBV6-1	few	TRBJ2-7	TRBD2	CASTLTSGTSYEQYF	TGTGCCAGCACCCTTACTAGCGGGACCTCCTACGAGCAGTACTTC